The clone carrying this TCR beta chain showed up just once. From germline, CDR1 is SGHKS and CDR2 YYEKEE (reference sequence). The CDR3 covers 15 residues. V lost 1 base and J 3 bases, leaving 13 bases between the germline ends. The record originates from a study of regulatory and conventional T cells in RAG deficiency. The sorted conventional CD4+ T cells were CD25-low and CD127-high, with genomic DNA sequenced. Libraries were prepared by immunoSEQ multiplex PCR; TCRdb keeps only in-frame clonotypes and omits some of them. The sample lists about 30,000 clones, 96% seen once, with 0.3% to 0.45% in the top ten. These data also formed part of another study, on regulatory T cells. According to that study: The primer mix had 52 TRBV and 13 TRBJ primers. Patient repertoires had restricted TRB V-J pairs and skewed V and J usage, most in Tregs.

The receptor's source is a human donor in good health. This rearrangement joins TRBV5-5 to TRBJ1-1; D may be TRBD1 (5 bases). Sequencing input: CD25- CD4+ T cells sorted from blood. The CDR3 region is CASSLLQGRDTEAFF. The CDR3 DNA reads as TGTGCCAGCAGCTTGCTGCAGGGAAGGGACACTGAAGCTTTCTTT.